The rows below give T cell receptor beta chains drawn from one sample of a study of blood T cell repertoires in COVID-19. Generated by immunoSEQ multiplex PCR, the TCRdb table keeps only in-frame clones and is missing some. The repertoire holds around 150,000 clones, 82% seen once, with more than 6% in the top ten. The source material was peripheral blood. Receptors were obtained from a woman between 35 and 50 years old with COVID-19, enrolled during active disease. Both conserved end residues are part of each CDR3. The D gene is left open where the match is weak. Size is stated for part of the rows, as once, few or many counts, or as a class when the clone is expanded.

J gene: TRBJ2-1; V gene: TRBV7-3; D gene: .; CDR3 length: 15; clone size: few; CDR3 protein: CASSLNAGANNEQFF; CDR3 DNA: TGTGCCAGCAGCTTAAACGCGGGGGCCAACAATGAGCAGTTCTTC
J gene: TRBJ1-2; V gene: TRBV9; D gene: TRBD1; CDR3 length: 16; clone size: .; CDR3 protein: CASSTRTGGSRYGYTF; CDR3 DNA: TGTGCCAGCAGCACGCGTACAGGGGGTAGCCGGTATGGCTACACCTTC
J gene: TRBJ1-2; V gene: TRBV19; D gene: .; CDR3 length: 12; clone size: .; CDR3 protein: CASSISGYGYTF; CDR3 DNA: TGTGCCAGTAGTATAAGCGGCTATGGCTACACCTTC
J gene: TRBJ2-1; V gene: TRBV4-1; D gene: TRBD1; CDR3 length: 15; clone size: .; CDR3 protein: CASSQVGQGWNEQFF; CDR3 DNA: TGCGCCAGCAGCCAAGTCGGACAGGGGTGGAATGAGCAGTTCTTC
J gene: TRBJ1-1; V gene: TRBV7-9; D gene: .; CDR3 length: 13; clone size: .; CDR3 protein: CASSQAGVARAFF; CDR3 DNA: TGTGCCAGCAGCCAGGCAGGGGTTGCGCGAGCTTTCTTT
J gene: TRBJ1-5; V gene: TRBV27; D gene: .; CDR3 length: 16; clone size: .; CDR3 protein: CASPAGVQGNNQPQHF; CDR3 DNA: TGTGCCAGCCCCGCAGGAGTACAGGGAAACAATCAGCCCCAGCATTTT
J gene: TRBJ2-4; V gene: TRBV30; D gene: .; CDR3 length: 12; clone size: .; CDR3 protein: CAWTIRENIQYF; CDR3 DNA: TGTGCCTGGACCATCAGGGAAAACATTCAGTACTTC
J gene: TRBJ1-1; V gene: TRBV5-1; D gene: .; CDR3 length: 16; clone size: .; CDR3 protein: CASSFPIGGVNTEAFF; CDR3 DNA: TGCGCCAGCAGCTTCCCAATAGGAGGGGTGAACACTGAAGCTTTCTTT
J gene: TRBJ2-1; V gene: TRBV5-1; D gene: .; CDR3 length: 14; clone size: .; CDR3 protein: CASSPRQTYNEQFF; CDR3 DNA: TGCGCCAGCAGCCCGAGACAGACTTACAATGAGCAGTTCTTC
J gene: TRBJ1-2; V gene: TRBV15; D gene: .; CDR3 length: 14; clone size: few; CDR3 protein: CATSRIERAYGYTF; CDR3 DNA: TGTGCCACCAGCAGAATCGAGAGGGCCTATGGCTACACCTTC
J gene: TRBJ2-3; V gene: TRBV19; D gene: TRBD1; CDR3 length: 14; clone size: .; CDR3 protein: CASSRGTGSDTQYF; CDR3 DNA: TGTGCCAGTAGTAGGGGGACAGGGTCGGATACGCAGTATTTT
J gene: TRBJ1-2; V gene: TRBV20-1; D gene: .; CDR3 length: 12; clone size: .; CDR3 protein: CSASIGRGGYTF; CDR3 DNA: TGCAGTGCTAGTATAGGCAGAGGAGGCTACACCTTC
J gene: TRBJ1-4; V gene: TRBV6-5; D gene: TRBD1; CDR3 length: 16; clone size: .; CDR3 protein: CASSYSGGQGYEKLFF; CDR3 DNA: TGTGCCAGCAGTTACTCTGGGGGACAGGGATATGAAAAACTGTTTTTT
J gene: TRBJ2-3; V gene: TRBV12-3/TRBV12-4; D gene: .; CDR3 length: 12; clone size: .; CDR3 protein: CASSYGANTQYF; CDR3 DNA: TGTGCCAGCAGTTACGGAGCGAATACGCAGTATTTT
J gene: TRBJ2-1; V gene: TRBV28; D gene: .; CDR3 length: 14; clone size: .; CDR3 protein: CASGRPSPYNEQFF; CDR3 DNA: TGTGCCAGCGGCCGTCCGTCCCCCTACAATGAGCAGTTCTTC
J gene: TRBJ1-5; V gene: TRBV9; D gene: .; CDR3 length: 14; clone size: few; CDR3 protein: CASSVSGGNQPQHF; CDR3 DNA: TGTGCCAGCAGCGTATCAGGTGGGAATCAGCCCCAGCATTTT
J gene: TRBJ2-5; V gene: TRBV2; D gene: .; CDR3 length: 13; clone size: .; CDR3 protein: CASRLRAQETQYF; CDR3 DNA: TGTGCCAGCAGGCTTAGAGCCCAAGAGACCCAGTACTTC
J gene: TRBJ1-2; V gene: TRBV12-3/TRBV12-4; D gene: .; CDR3 length: 12; clone size: .; CDR3 protein: CAAYRASRGYTF; CDR3 DNA: TGTGCCGCCTACAGGGCGTCCCGGGGCTACACCTTC
J gene: TRBJ1-1; V gene: TRBV28; D gene: .; CDR3 length: 14; clone size: .; CDR3 protein: CASSSRGGNTEAFF; CDR3 DNA: TGTGCCAGCAGTTCGCGGGGGGGGAACACTGAAGCTTTCTTT
J gene: TRBJ1-2; V gene: TRBV6-5; D gene: .; CDR3 length: 15; clone size: .; CDR3 protein: CASGALAGASSGYTF; CDR3 DNA: TGTGCCAGCGGGGCCTTGGCCGGTGCTTCGTCCGGCTACACCTTC
J gene: TRBJ1-5; V gene: TRBV30; D gene: .; CDR3 length: 13; clone size: .; CDR3 protein: CAWNRGLDQPQHF; CDR3 DNA: TGTGCCTGGAATCGGGGTTTGGATCAGCCCCAGCATTTT
J gene: TRBJ2-2; V gene: TRBV7-8; D gene: TRBD1; CDR3 length: 17; clone size: .; CDR3 protein: CASSPPSAGGASGELFF; CDR3 DNA: TGTGCCAGCAGCCCCCCAAGCGCAGGGGGCGCATCGGGGGAGCTGTTTTTT
J gene: TRBJ2-5; V gene: TRBV7-8; D gene: TRBD1; CDR3 length: 16; clone size: .; CDR3 protein: CASSPIGTGGVVSQYF; CDR3 DNA: TGTGCCAGCAGCCCGATTGGGACAGGGGGTGTTGTGAGCCAGTACTTC
J gene: TRBJ1-1; V gene: TRBV30; D gene: .; CDR3 length: 11; clone size: .; CDR3 protein: CAWSPYTEAFF; CDR3 DNA: TGTGCCTGGAGTCCGTACACTGAAGCTTTCTTT
J gene: TRBJ2-3; V gene: TRBV3-1/TRBV3-2; D gene: .; CDR3 length: 16; clone size: .; CDR3 protein: CASSQDLGRSADTQYF; CDR3 DNA: TGTGCCAGCAGCCAAGATTTAGGCCGCAGCGCAGATACGCAGTATTTT
J gene: TRBJ2-7; V gene: TRBV27; D gene: .; CDR3 length: 14; clone size: once; CDR3 protein: CASSSKGGYYEQYF; CDR3 DNA: TGTGCCAGCAGTTCTAAGGGCGGGTACTACGAGCAGTACTTC
J gene: TRBJ2-1; V gene: TRBV15; D gene: .; CDR3 length: 11; clone size: .; CDR3 protein: CATSRDWDKVF; CDR3 DNA: TGTGCCACCAGCAGAGATTGGGACAAGGTCTTC
J gene: TRBJ1-2; V gene: TRBV2; D gene: .; CDR3 length: 13; clone size: .; CDR3 protein: CASSEGAGDGYTF; CDR3 DNA: TGTGCCAGCAGTGAAGGGGCAGGGGATGGCTACACCTTC
J gene: TRBJ2-1; V gene: TRBV30; D gene: TRBD2; CDR3 length: 14; clone size: .; CDR3 protein: CAWSLSGRGGEQFF; CDR3 DNA: TGTGCCTGGAGTCTTAGCGGGAGGGGGGGTGAGCAGTTCTTC
J gene: TRBJ1-5; V gene: TRBV7-2; D gene: .; CDR3 length: 17; clone size: .; CDR3 protein: CASSLEIAGMSNQPQHF; CDR3 DNA: TGTGCCAGCAGCTTAGAAATAGCAGGGATGAGCAATCAGCCCCAGCATTTT
J gene: TRBJ2-3; V gene: TRBV6-6; D gene: .; CDR3 length: 14; clone size: once; CDR3 protein: CASRARGLADTQYF; CDR3 DNA: TGTGCCAGCAGGGCTCGTGGGCTGGCAGATACGCAGTATTTT
J gene: TRBJ1-2; V gene: TRBV27; D gene: TRBD1; CDR3 length: 15; clone size: .; CDR3 protein: CASSASGTGLYGYTF; CDR3 DNA: TGTGCCAGCAGTGCATCCGGGACAGGGCTGTATGGCTACACCTTC
J gene: TRBJ1-4; V gene: TRBV6-6; D gene: .; CDR3 length: 14; clone size: .; CDR3 protein: CASSYRQENEKLFF; CDR3 DNA: TGTGCCAGCAGTTATAGACAGGAGAATGAAAAACTGTTTTTT
J gene: TRBJ2-7; V gene: TRBV5-1; D gene: .; CDR3 length: 14; clone size: .; CDR3 protein: CASSPGQNTYEQYF; CDR3 DNA: TGCGCCAGCAGCCCAGGACAGAATACCTACGAGCAGTACTTC
J gene: TRBJ2-1; V gene: TRBV29-1; D gene: TRBD2; CDR3 length: 13; clone size: .; CDR3 protein: CSAGRGGLNEQFF; CDR3 DNA: TGCAGCGCCGGTCGGGGGGGCCTAAATGAGCAGTTCTTC
J gene: TRBJ2-1; V gene: TRBV6-2/TRBV6-3; D gene: .; CDR3 length: 14; clone size: .; CDR3 protein: CASSHSPEGDEQFF; CDR3 DNA: TGTGCCAGCAGTCACAGCCCGGAGGGAGATGAGCAGTTCTTC
J gene: TRBJ1-5; V gene: TRBV19; D gene: TRBD1; CDR3 length: 13; clone size: few; CDR3 protein: CASVTGDNQPQHF; CDR3 DNA: TGTGCCAGCGTTACAGGGGATAATCAGCCCCAGCATTTT
J gene: TRBJ2-7; V gene: TRBV6-2/TRBV6-3; D gene: .; CDR3 length: 13; clone size: .; CDR3 protein: CASSYLDTYEQYF; CDR3 DNA: TGTGCCAGCAGTTACTTGGACACCTACGAGCAGTACTTC
J gene: TRBJ2-1; V gene: TRBV19; D gene: .; CDR3 length: 12; clone size: .; CDR3 protein: CASSMSRNEQFF; CDR3 DNA: TGTGCCAGTAGTATGTCGAGGAATGAGCAGTTCTTC
J gene: TRBJ2-5; V gene: TRBV6-4; D gene: TRBD1; CDR3 length: 15; clone size: .; CDR3 protein: CASSKTLDRGETQYF; CDR3 DNA: TGTGCCAGCAGTAAAACCCTGGACAGGGGGGAGACCCAGTACTTC
J gene: TRBJ2-4; V gene: TRBV6-5; D gene: .; CDR3 length: 15; clone size: .; CDR3 protein: CASKGDRFGVNIQYF; CDR3 DNA: TGTGCCAGCAAGGGGGACCGTTTCGGGGTAAACATTCAGTACTTC
J gene: TRBJ2-1; V gene: TRBV5-1; D gene: .; CDR3 length: 15; clone size: .; CDR3 protein: CASSRESSSYNEQFF; CDR3 DNA: TGCGCCAGCAGCCGTGAGTCGAGCTCCTACAATGAGCAGTTCTTC
J gene: TRBJ1-5; V gene: TRBV30; D gene: .; CDR3 length: 13; clone size: .; CDR3 protein: CAWSVGGDQPQHF; CDR3 DNA: TGTGCCTGGAGTGTGGGGGGAGATCAGCCCCAGCATTTT
J gene: TRBJ2-1; V gene: TRBV10-3; D gene: TRBD1; CDR3 length: 15; clone size: .; CDR3 protein: CAISEGQGAGNEQFF; CDR3 DNA: TGTGCCATCAGTGAGGGACAGGGGGCGGGCAATGAGCAGTTCTTC
J gene: TRBJ1-4; V gene: TRBV28; D gene: .; CDR3 length: 14; clone size: once; CDR3 protein: CASSSQRVVEKLFF; CDR3 DNA: TGTGCCAGCAGTTCTCAGCGGGTTGTTGAAAAACTGTTTTTT
J gene: TRBJ1-1; V gene: TRBV19; D gene: TRBD1; CDR3 length: 16; clone size: .; CDR3 protein: CASSPNGDRMNTEAFF; CDR3 DNA: TGTGCCAGTAGCCCGAACGGGGACAGAATGAACACTGAAGCTTTCTTT
J gene: TRBJ1-1; V gene: TRBV21-1; D gene: .; CDR3 length: 14; clone size: few; CDR3 protein: CASSTGWGGTEAFF; CDR3 DNA: TGTGCCAGCAGCACTGGGTGGGGGGGTACTGAAGCTTTCTTT
J gene: TRBJ1-3; V gene: TRBV4-1; D gene: .; CDR3 length: 16; clone size: .; CDR3 protein: CASSREGRISGNTIYF; CDR3 DNA: TGCGCCAGCAGCCGGGAGGGCAGGATCTCTGGAAACACCATATATTTT
J gene: TRBJ1-3; V gene: TRBV5-1; D gene: TRBD1; CDR3 length: 15; clone size: few; CDR3 protein: CASSQQGVPGNTIYF; CDR3 DNA: TGCGCCAGCAGCCAACAGGGGGTTCCTGGAAACACCATATATTTT
J gene: TRBJ1-2; V gene: TRBV14; D gene: .; CDR3 length: 14; clone size: many; CDR3 protein: CASSQAGHPYGYTF; CDR3 DNA: TGTGCCAGCAGCCAAGCGGGACACCCCTATGGCTACACCTTC
J gene: TRBJ2-3; V gene: TRBV2; D gene: .; CDR3 length: 14; clone size: .; CDR3 protein: CARRAGGPTDTQYF; CDR3 DNA: TGTGCCAGAAGGGCCGGGGGACCCACAGATACGCAGTATTTT
J gene: TRBJ2-4; V gene: TRBV24-1; D gene: TRBD1; CDR3 length: 16; clone size: .; CDR3 protein: CATSEMGTGGKDIQYF; CDR3 DNA: TGTGCCACCAGTGAAATGGGGACAGGGGGTAAGGACATTCAGTACTTC
J gene: TRBJ2-7; V gene: TRBV5-1; D gene: .; CDR3 length: 14; clone size: .; CDR3 protein: CASSPGLSSYEQYF; CDR3 DNA: TGCGCCAGCAGCCCAGGACTGAGCTCCTACGAGCAGTACTTC
J gene: TRBJ1-2; V gene: TRBV2; D gene: TRBD1; CDR3 length: 14; clone size: once; CDR3 protein: CASSVRGPDYGYTF; CDR3 DNA: TGTGCCAGCAGTGTTAGGGGGCCGGACTATGGCTACACCTTC